A single sample gave rise to the 30 T cell receptor beta chains below, sequenced in a study of CD8 T cells in Susac syndrome. RNA in amounts of about 0.5 to 1 ug was reverse transcribed with random hexamers. TCRdb fed the immunoSEQ multiplex PCR reads into MiXCR, producing one record per CDR3 protein. The table shows a few hundred thousand distinct CDR3 sequences, with roughly 92% occurring only once. The sequenced material came from CD8+ T cells from PBMCs. The receptors here all came from a human donor with multiple sclerosis.

The V call is TRBV13, the J call TRBJ1-4; D is unclear. This CDR3 comprises 12 residues. In germline, CDR1 is PRHDT, CDR2 FYEKMQ (reference sequence). V lost 0 bases, J lost 8 bases, and 4 bases lay in between. The CDR3 region is CASSLGSEKLFF. DNA for the CDR3: TGTGCCAGCAGCTTAGGCTCAGAAAAACTGTTTTTT.

About this clonotype: The junction and the germline gene differ at one end; a read error may be behind it. This rearrangement joins TRBV7-7 to TRBJ1-6; no firm D call. CDR3 size: 17 residues. Germline V lookup: CDR1 SSHAT, CDR2 FNYEAQ (reference sequence). The CDR3 here is CASSSHLVRGPHSPLHF. The CDR3 DNA sequence: TGTGCTAGCAGCTCGCACTTGGTCAGAGGGCCCCATTCACCCCTCCACTTT.

The V gene is TRBV19, the J gene TRBJ2-7; 8 positions agree with TRBD2. Trimming cost V 3 bases and J 6 bases; bases outside gene matches: 10. The germline V gene encodes CDR1 LNHDA and CDR2 SQIVND (reference sequence). The CDR3 covers 15 residues. The CDR3 is CASSIGTGGPTEQYF. The CDR3 coding sequence is TGTGCCAGTAGTATCGGTACGGGGGGGCCTACCGAGCAGTACTTC. The complete variable domain, with remaining parts taken from reference TRBV19 and TRBJ2-7, reads DGGITQSPKYLFRKEGQNVTLSCEQNLNHDAMYWYRQDPGQGLRLIYYSQIVNDFQKGDIAEGYSVSREKKESFPLTVTSAQKNPTAFYLCASSIGTGGPTEQYFGPGTRLTVT.

The chain carries TRBV27 and TRBJ2-5; D may be TRBD2 (6 bases). V shed 3 bases and J shed 0 bases, with 11 bases lying between them. CDR3 length: 15 amino acids. CDR1 is MNHEY and CDR2 is SMNVEV in the germline V gene (reference sequence). As DNA, the CDR3 is TGTGCCAGCAGTTTGGAGGGACCGAACCAAGAGACCCAGTACTTC. This sequence encodes CASSLEGPNQETQYF.

The chain is built from TRBV7-9 and TRBJ2-7; D might be TRBD1 (7 bases). V dropped 1 base and J dropped 0 bases, with 10 bases sitting between them. Germline CDR1 reads SEHNR; CDR2 reads FQNEAQ (reference sequence). The CDR3 spans 15 residues. In DNA, the CDR3 is TGTGCCAGCAGCTTAGGGAGGGGGCCCTCCTACGAGCAGTACTTC. Translation gives CASSLGRGPSYEQYF.

CDR3 in amino acids: CSVEDSSKLFF. CDR3 bases: TGCAGCGTTGAAGATTCGTCCAAACTGTTTTTT. The chain has TRBV29-1 and TRBJ1-4, with D uncertain. The CDR3 consists of 11 residues. The V end was cut by 0 bases, the J end by 11 bases, with 7 bases between. Germline V CDR1 and CDR2: SQVTM, ANQGSEA.

The rearrangement links TRBV24-1 to TRBJ2-1; D might be TRBD1 (5 bases). The CDR3 contains 13 residues. Germline loops: CDR1 KGHDR, CDR2 SFDVKD. The germline V and J ends were trimmed by 3 bases and 5 bases, with 7 bases remaining between them. CDR3 bases: TGTGCCACCAGTGATGAAGGGGACAATGAGCAGTTCTTC. Its protein product is CATSDEGDNEQFF.

This clonotype was seen just once. The chain employs TRBV24-1 and TRBJ2-1; possibly TRBD1 for D (8 bases). Germline V gene data show CDR1 as KGHDR and CDR2 as SFDVKD. Between the trimmed V and J ends, which lost 0 bases and 10 bases, there was a span of 12 bases. This CDR3 is 14 amino acids long. In nucleotides, the CDR3 is TGTGCCACCAGTGATTTGAACAGGGGGGGAGAGCAGTTCTTC. It yields the protein CATSDLNRGGEQFF.

A remark on this clonotype: Sequence at one end of the junction differs from germline and may be a read error. Here the CDR3 reads CASSLNGAETQYF. The CDR3 DNA follows: TGTGCTAGCAGCTTGAACGGTGCAGAGACCCAGTACTTC. The V and J genes are TRBV7-7 and TRBJ2-5; D is unclear. Per germline, CDR1 SSHAT and CDR2 FNYEAQ (reference sequence). This CDR3 contains 13 residues.

This chain connects TRBV7-9 to TRBJ2-7; 9 positions match TRBD2. V gave up 5 bases and J gave up 5 bases; unmatched junction bases: 13. The CDR3 runs to 16 residues. CDR1 is SEHNR, CDR2 FQNEAQ, per germline (reference sequence). The DNA of the CDR3 is TGTGCCAGCAGCCTCAAAAGCGGGGGGACCCCTCACGAGCAGTACTTC. It specifies CASSLKSGGTPHEQYF.

The gene calls are TRBV5-1 and TRBJ2-2, with 11 bases lining up with TRBD2. The length of the CDR3 is 14 residues. CDR1 SGHRS and CDR2 YFSETQ come from the germline V gene. V lost 4 bases and J lost 7; bases outside the gene matches: 3. The CDR3 nucleotides are TGCGCCAGCAGCCCCGGACTAGCGGGCGGGGAGCTGTTTTTT. Its protein is CASSPGLAGGELFF.

The rearrangement joins TRBV5-5 to TRBJ1-1; perhaps TRBD1 as D (6 bases). Per germline, CDR1 SGHKS and CDR2 YYEKEE (reference sequence). The CDR3 has 16 residues. V was shortened by 2 bases and J by 0 bases, with 14 bases between the two germline ends. The CDR3, as DNA: TGTGCCAGCAGCTTTCCCCGGGACATAATGAACACTGAAGCTTTCTTT. Protein product: CASSFPRDIMNTEAFF.

The CDR3 bases are TGTGCCAGTAGTATTTTTCTAGCGGGAAACAATGAGCAGTTCTTC. Encoded protein: CASSIFLAGNNEQFF. The chain couples TRBV19 to TRBJ2-1, with TRBD2 identical over 9 bases. Germline CDR1 reads LNHDA; CDR2 reads SQIVND (reference sequence). V shed 3 bases and J 5 bases; nucleotides not matched to a gene: 5. CDR3 size: 15 residues.

The chain links TRBV7-8 to TRBJ1-3, with D unclear. Germline V lookup: CDR1 SGHVS, CDR2 FQNEAQ. The V and J ends lost 5 bases and 6 bases respectively, with 8 bases between them. The CDR3 is made up of 12 amino acids. This chain's CDR3 is CASSPVSNTIYF. The CDR3 DNA follows: TGTGCCAGCAGCCCCGTATCAAACACCATATATTTT.

The V and J genes are TRBV7-9 and TRBJ1-1, with TRBD1 identical over 9 bases. The CDR3 covers 16 residues. Trimming at V came to 4 bases and at J to 4 bases, leaving 10 bases not matched to a gene. Looked up from germline, CDR1 is SEHNR and CDR2 is FQNEAQ (reference sequence). In DNA form, the CDR3 reads TGTGCCAGCAGCTCATTAACAGGGGGCGCGACCACTGAAGCTTTCTTT. This codes for CASSSLTGGATTEAFF.

J is TRBJ2-7 and V is TRBV9, with D possibly matching TRBD1 (6 bases). Germline V gene data show CDR1 as SGDLS and CDR2 as YYNGEE. Trimming took 4 bases from V and 3 from J, leaving 14 bases between them. This CDR3 is 14 amino acids long. This CDR3 is CASSPRRDNYEQYF. The DNA for the CDR3 is TGTGCCAGCAGCCCCCGAAGGGACAACTACGAGCAGTACTTC.

The table lists this clonotype with a few counts. This chain uses TRBV29-1 with TRBJ2-5; D perhaps matches TRBD1 (5 bases). V lost 3 bases and J 2 bases, leaving 16 bases between the germline ends. The CDR3 contains 15 residues. Per the germline V gene, CDR1 is SQVTM and CDR2 is ANQGSEA. CDR3: CSVEDLGRGQETQYF. CDR3 nucleotide sequence: TGCAGCGTTGAGGATCTGGGTAGGGGACAAGAGACCCAGTACTTC.

This sequence joins TRBV7-9 and TRBJ2-7; 8 nucleotides match TRBD1. Per germline, CDR1 SEHNR and CDR2 FQNEAQ (reference sequence). The CDR3 loop spans 14 amino acids. With 4 bases clipped from V and 7 bases from J, the junction kept 9 bases outside the gene matches. CDR3 in DNA: TGTGCCAGCAGCTCGCGAGACAGGGGCGGTGAGCAGTACTTC. Amino acids: CASSSRDRGGEQYF.

The rearrangement uses TRBV13 and TRBJ2-1; possibly TRBD2 for D (6 bases). The CDR3 covers 14 residues. The germline gives CDR1 PRHDT, CDR2 FYEKMQ (reference sequence). Trimming removed 8 bases from V and 5 bases from J, with 16 bases in between. CDR3 protein: CASRSRDFNNEQFF. In DNA form, the CDR3 reads TGTGCCAGCCGATCCCGGGACTTCAACAATGAGCAGTTCTTC.

This clonotype was seen a single time. The chain carries TRBV6-5 and TRBJ2-7, with no clear D. V lost 2 bases and J lost 6, with 14 bases in between. CDR3 length equals 14 residues. Germline V CDR1 and CDR2: MNHEY, SVGAGI. The CDR3 sequence is CASSYSGSLGEQYF. DNA of the CDR3: TGTGCCAGCAGTTACAGTGGGTCCCTCGGCGAGCAGTACTTC.

V usage is TRBV20-1 and J usage is TRBJ2-1; the D is unclear. V was trimmed by 5 bases and J by 1 base, leaving 12 bases between them. The germline CDR1 and CDR2 sequences are DFQATT and SNEGSKA (reference sequence). CDR3 length equals 14 residues. The CDR3 region is CSAAPDGSYNEQFF. The CDR3 coding sequence is TGCAGTGCTGCCCCCGATGGTTCCTACAATGAGCAGTTCTTC.

The V call is TRBV15, the J call TRBJ2-1, with D uncertain. This CDR3 is 13 amino acids long. Germline V gives CDR1 LNHNV, CDR2 YYDKDF (reference sequence). Trimming left V 1 base short and J 6 bases short, with 7 bases between. CDR3 sequence reads: CATSRVAFNEQFF. DNA for the CDR3: TGTGCCACCAGCAGAGTGGCCTTCAATGAGCAGTTCTTC.

The chain joins TRBV29-1 to TRBJ1-2, with D possibly matching TRBD1 (6 bases). The CDR3 covers 15 residues. V was pared by 0 bases and J by 1 base, with 12 bases between. The V gene's germline CDR1 is SQVTM and CDR2 ANQGSEA. CDR3 bases: TGCAGCGTTGAAGAAGGACAGATCTATAACTATGGCTACACCTTC. Translation gives CSVEEGQIYNYGYTF.

The chain has TRBV14 and TRBJ1-2, with D uncertain. Germline CDR1 and CDR2: SGHDN and FVKESK. This CDR3 has 15 residues. V was shortened by 3 bases and J by 2 bases, with 13 bases between the two germline ends. CDR3: CASSQLEGWNYGYTF. The CDR3 DNA reads as TGTGCCAGCAGCCAGTTGGAGGGATGGAACTATGGCTACACCTTC.

The chain links TRBV6-5 to TRBJ2-6; D ambiguous. The germline CDR1 and CDR2 sequences are MNHEY and SVGAGI. This CDR3 spans 13 amino acids. Trimming pared 7 bases from V and 3 bases from J, leaving 7 bases between. CDR3 protein: CASKPRGANVLTF. The DNA of the CDR3 is TGTGCCAGCAAACCCCGTGGGGCCAACGTCCTGACTTTC.

The rearrangement uses TRBV30 and TRBJ1-2, with TRBD1 as a possible D gene (5 bases). Deletions cut 4 bases from V and 0 bases from J, with 9 bases between. Germline CDR1 reads GTSNPN; CDR2 reads SVGIG (reference sequence). This CDR3 has 13 amino acids. CDR3 sequence: CAWTIQANYGYTF. CDR3 DNA: TGTGCCTGGACCATACAGGCTAACTATGGCTACACCTTC.

A single count supports this clonotype. The genes are TRBV11-2 and TRBJ2-7, with D perhaps matching TRBD1 (7 bases). Germline CDR1 is SGHAT and CDR2 is FQNNGV. Trimming removed 0 bases at V and 4 bases at J, with 10 bases between. CDR3 length: 14 amino acids. The CDR3 sequence is CASSLDQGGYEQYF. CDR3 bases: TGTGCCAGCAGCTTAGATCAGGGGGGATACGAGCAGTACTTC.

In this sample, this clonotype turned up a few times. V and J are TRBV7-9 and TRBJ1-4, with D uncertain. Trimming cost V 4 bases and J 6 bases, with 6 bases left between them. There are 12 residues in the CDR3. Germline CDR1 is SEHNR and CDR2 is FQNEAQ (reference sequence). CDR3 nucleotides: TGTGCCAGCAGCTCCGTGGATGAAAAACTGTTTTTT. Translated, it gives CASSSVDEKLFF.

The CDR3 reads CASSLWRGLAGGDNNEQFF. The CDR3 nucleotides are TGTGCCAGCAGCTTGTGGCGAGGACTAGCGGGAGGTGACAATAATGAGCAGTTCTTC. The V call is TRBV5-6, the J call TRBJ2-1, with 14 bases identical to TRBD2. The ends lost 1 base at V and 7 bases at J; junction bases unmatched: 13. The CDR3 spans 19 residues. The germline CDR1 and CDR2 sequences are SGHDT and YYEEEE.

V gene TRBV3-1 combines with J gene TRBJ1-5; D is uncertain. The CDR3 length is 15 residues. The V and J ends lost 3 bases and 0 bases respectively, with 9 bases between them. CDR1 and CDR2 (germline): LGHDT, YNNKEL (reference sequence). The CDR3 spells CASSHTMDSNQPQHF. In DNA, the CDR3 is TGTGCCAGCAGCCACACCATGGATAGCAATCAGCCCCAGCATTTT.